The present T cell receptor beta chain was sequenced within a study of blood T cell repertoires in COVID-19. As for the study in general: Samples came from the United States, Italy and Spain, spanning acute and convalescent COVID-19. In each case, the material was cDNA or gDNA derived from T cells, B-cell-depleted T cells, or PBMCs.

As handled by the study authors: It was from reference gene primer amplification that nucleated cell counts were estimated. Method: immunoSEQ multiplex PCR; TCRdb's copy keeps in-frame clones and lacks some. V, J and clone size reflect that table, while D and trimming were determined from the DNA. In the table there are some 340,000 clones, around 83% of which are singletons. CDR3 length equals 13 residues. V lost 12 bases and J lost 5; bases outside the gene matches: 8. The germline CDR1 and CDR2 sequences are KGHDR and SFDVKD. Sequencing was carried out using peripheral blood. The receptor comes from a man aged 25-45 years with active or convalescent COVID-19. The chain recombines TRBV24-1 with TRBJ2-1; 8 nucleotides match TRBD1. The CDR3 DNA reads as TGTGCCGTTGACAGGGGTGGGAACAATGAGCAGTTCTTC. Its protein product is CAVDRGGNNEQFF.